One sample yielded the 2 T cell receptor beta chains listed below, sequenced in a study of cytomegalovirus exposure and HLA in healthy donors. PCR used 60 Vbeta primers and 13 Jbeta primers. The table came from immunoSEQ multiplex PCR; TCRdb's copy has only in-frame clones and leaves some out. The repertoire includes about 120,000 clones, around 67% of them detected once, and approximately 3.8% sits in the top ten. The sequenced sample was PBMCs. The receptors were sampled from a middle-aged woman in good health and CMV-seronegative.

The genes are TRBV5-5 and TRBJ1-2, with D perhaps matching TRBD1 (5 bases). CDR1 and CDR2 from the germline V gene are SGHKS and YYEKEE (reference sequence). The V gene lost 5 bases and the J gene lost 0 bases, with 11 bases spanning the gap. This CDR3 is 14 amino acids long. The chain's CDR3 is CASRLDSANYGYTF. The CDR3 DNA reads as TGTGCCAGCAGGCTCGACAGCGCTAACTATGGCTACACCTTC.

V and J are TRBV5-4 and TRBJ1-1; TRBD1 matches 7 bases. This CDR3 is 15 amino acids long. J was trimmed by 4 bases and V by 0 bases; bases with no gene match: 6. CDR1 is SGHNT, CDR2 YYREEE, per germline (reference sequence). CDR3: CASSLEGARSTEAFF. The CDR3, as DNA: TGTGCCAGCAGCTTGGAGGGGGCGCGTTCCACTGAAGCTTTCTTT.